The clone carrying this T cell receptor (beta chain) was found a few times. Its antigen remains unknown. As every portion of the isolated RNA was reverse transcribed, the sequencing read expressed TCRB transcripts. Data came from immunoSEQ multiplex PCR; TCRdb stores just in-frame clones and leaves some out. The repertoire consists of around 650,000 clones, with under 15% occurring once and the leading ten covering 0.09% to 0.15%. The sample is drawn from a study of beta chain features in type 1 diabetes. On the study more broadly: The patients were much like the healthy donors in age, gender and cell yields.

Overall study results and limits: Among all four CD4+ subsets, Type 1 diabetes patients had TCRB CDR3s that were moderately but significantly shorter. PCR, the amplification step, might favor shorter templates, equally in patients and controls.

Trimming cost V 4 bases and J 6 bases; bases outside gene matches: 16. Per the germline V gene, CDR1 is SGHNT and CDR2 is YYREEE (reference sequence). The length of the CDR3 is 17 residues. J is TRBJ2-7 and V is TRBV5-4, with 10 positions matching TRBD1. The sample was naive CD4+ T cells from blood. The sequence was obtained from a man aged 25-40 years with type 1 diabetes. CDR3 sequence (DNA): TGTGCCAGCAGCCTCCTAAAAGCCGGGACAGGGGTAGCCGAGCAGTACTTC. Translating it yields CASSLLKAGTGVAEQYF.